This T cell receptor beta chain is from a study of blood T cell repertoires in COVID-19. Overall study context: From the United States, Italy and Spain came samples of acute and convalescent COVID-19. Nucleic acid was either cDNA or gDNA, and it came from T cells, B-cell-depleted T cells, or PBMCs.

TCRdb's table, derived via immunoSEQ multiplex PCR, lists solely in-frame clones and lacks some. The data show fewer than 250,000 clones, approximately 80% seen once. The trim removed 5 bases at V and 9 bases at J, leaving 7 bases unmatched. This CDR3 is 14 amino acids long. CDR1 is SEHNR and CDR2 is FQNEAQ in the germline V gene (reference sequence). This receptor was obtained from a woman older than 75 with acute or convalescent COVID-19. The chain recombines TRBV7-9 with TRBJ1-6; 7 bases fit TRBD1. Sequenced input: peripheral blood. For the CDR3, the DNA is TGTGCCAGCAGCCCGGGAGGGGGCTTTTCACCCCTCCACTTT. Translation: CASSPGGGFSPLHF.